A selection of T cell receptor beta chains follows, all from one sample in a study of blood T cell repertoires in COVID-19. This table comes from immunoSEQ multiplex PCR, and its TCRdb copy is limited to in-frame clones, with some not included. The table shows 65,000 to 80,000 clones, with 88% occurring only once. The sample consisted of peripheral blood. The receptor set was obtained from a man aged 65 to 79 with active or convalescent COVID-19. Each CDR3 is given with its conserved first and last residue. Each record gives: J gene, V gene, clone size, D gene, CDR3 length, CDR3 protein, CDR3 DNA. A D gene is named only where the DNA matches it firmly. Clone size is given for some rows only: seen once, a few or many times, or a class if the clone is expanded.

j_call: TRBJ1-1
v_call: TRBV28
clone_size: .
d_call: .
cdr3_length: 16
cdr3_aa: CASSSPWAGTGTEAFF
cdr3_nt: TGTGCCAGCAGTTCCCCTTGGGCTGGCACTGGGACTGAAGCTTTCTTT

j_call: TRBJ2-2
v_call: TRBV28
clone_size: .
d_call: TRBD1
cdr3_length: 13
cdr3_aa: CASATGGGEELFF
cdr3_nt: TGTGCCAGTGCGACAGGGGGCGGAGAGGAGCTGTTTTTT

j_call: TRBJ2-1
v_call: TRBV7-9
clone_size: .
d_call: TRBD2
cdr3_length: 15
cdr3_aa: CASSSLAGGPNEQFF
cdr3_nt: TGTGCCAGCAGCTCCTTAGCGGGGGGGCCGAATGAGCAGTTCTTC

j_call: TRBJ2-3
v_call: TRBV11-2
clone_size: once
d_call: TRBD2
cdr3_length: 15
cdr3_aa: CASSLQRGSTDTQYF
cdr3_nt: TGTGCCAGCAGCTTACAGCGGGGGAGCACAGATACGCAGTATTTT

j_call: TRBJ1-5
v_call: TRBV7-9
clone_size: .
d_call: TRBD1
cdr3_length: 14
cdr3_aa: CASSMTGSNQPQHF
cdr3_nt: TGTGCCAGCAGCATGACAGGGAGCAATCAGCCCCAGCATTTT

j_call: TRBJ2-7
v_call: TRBV5-1
clone_size: .
d_call: TRBD2
cdr3_length: 15
cdr3_aa: CASSLLGLATYEQYF
cdr3_nt: TGCGCCAGCAGCTTGCTAGGACTAGCTACGTACGAGCAGTACTTC

j_call: TRBJ2-5
v_call: TRBV11-2
clone_size: .
d_call: .
cdr3_length: 13
cdr3_aa: CASSTNSGSTQYF
cdr3_nt: TGTGCCAGCAGCACTAACTCCGGCTCGACCCAGTACTTC

j_call: TRBJ2-3
v_call: TRBV24-1
clone_size: once
d_call: TRBD1
cdr3_length: 15
cdr3_aa: CATSLGTASTDTQYF
cdr3_nt: TGTGCCACCAGTCTCGGGACAGCCAGCACAGATACGCAGTATTTT

j_call: TRBJ1-2
v_call: TRBV12-3/TRBV12-4
clone_size: few
d_call: TRBD1
cdr3_length: 13
cdr3_aa: CASRATGGAVYTF
cdr3_nt: TGTGCCAGCAGGGCAACAGGGGGCGCAGTCTACACCTTC

j_call: TRBJ2-5
v_call: TRBV9
clone_size: .
d_call: TRBD1
cdr3_length: 16
cdr3_aa: CASDTGTGGTFETQYF
cdr3_nt: TGTGCCAGCGATACCGGGACAGGGGGAACGTTTGAGACCCAGTACTTC

j_call: TRBJ2-3
v_call: TRBV5-1
clone_size: .
d_call: TRBD1
cdr3_length: 15
cdr3_aa: CASSLEGARTDTQYF
cdr3_nt: TGCGCCAGCAGCTTGGAGGGGGCCCGCACAGATACGCAGTATTTT

j_call: TRBJ2-2
v_call: TRBV11-2
clone_size: .
d_call: TRBD1
cdr3_length: 14
cdr3_aa: CASRRQGHTGELFF
cdr3_nt: TGTGCCAGCAGACGACAGGGACACACCGGGGAGCTGTTTTTT

j_call: TRBJ2-1
v_call: TRBV7-6
clone_size: .
d_call: .
cdr3_length: 15
cdr3_aa: CASSPRQAPYNEQFF
cdr3_nt: TGTGCCAGCAGCCCGCGCCAAGCCCCCTACAATGAGCAGTTCTTC

j_call: TRBJ1-2
v_call: TRBV27
clone_size: .
d_call: TRBD1
cdr3_length: 16
cdr3_aa: CASSRTGGAGLYGYTF
cdr3_nt: TGTGCCAGCAGTCGGACAGGGGGCGCAGGGCTCTATGGCTACACCTTC

j_call: TRBJ2-1
v_call: TRBV2
clone_size: .
d_call: TRBD2
cdr3_length: 15
cdr3_aa: CASRKLAGGVYEQFF
cdr3_nt: TGTGCCAGCAGGAAACTAGCGGGAGGGGTCTATGAGCAGTTCTTC

j_call: TRBJ2-1
v_call: TRBV7-9
clone_size: .
d_call: .
cdr3_length: 16
cdr3_aa: CASSPSEIISYNEQFF
cdr3_nt: TGTGCCAGCAGCCCATCGGAGATTATTAGCTACAATGAGCAGTTCTTC

j_call: TRBJ2-3
v_call: TRBV29-1
clone_size: .
d_call: TRBD1
cdr3_length: 14
cdr3_aa: CSVEQGAATDTQYF
cdr3_nt: TGCAGCGTTGAACAGGGGGCCGCCACAGATACGCAGTATTTT

j_call: TRBJ2-3
v_call: TRBV29-1
clone_size: .
d_call: .
cdr3_length: 15
cdr3_aa: CSALPRDRVTDTQYF
cdr3_nt: TGCAGCGCTCTGCCGCGGGACAGAGTCACAGATACGCAGTATTTT

j_call: TRBJ2-7
v_call: TRBV19
clone_size: .
d_call: TRBD1
cdr3_length: 13
cdr3_aa: CASSDRGSYEQYF
cdr3_nt: TGTGCCAGTAGTGACAGGGGCTCCTACGAGCAGTACTTC

j_call: TRBJ1-5
v_call: TRBV19
clone_size: .
d_call: .
cdr3_length: 14
cdr3_aa: CASNLLGHNQPQHF
cdr3_nt: TGTGCCAGTAATTTATTGGGCCACAATCAGCCCCAGCATTTT

j_call: TRBJ2-5
v_call: TRBV29-1
clone_size: .
d_call: TRBD2
cdr3_length: 14
cdr3_aa: CSVGGTQAMETQYF
cdr3_nt: TGCAGCGTGGGGGGGACCCAGGCGATGGAGACCCAGTACTTC

j_call: TRBJ2-1
v_call: TRBV5-1
clone_size: .
d_call: .
cdr3_length: 14
cdr3_aa: CASSLTGFLNEQFF
cdr3_nt: TGCGCCAGCAGCTTAACAGGGTTCCTCAATGAGCAGTTCTTC

j_call: TRBJ1-2
v_call: TRBV4-2
clone_size: .
d_call: .
cdr3_length: 15
cdr3_aa: CASSQDHRRDYGYTF
cdr3_nt: TGTGCCAGCAGCCAAGATCATCGCAGGGATTATGGCTACACCTTC

j_call: TRBJ2-1
v_call: TRBV7-2
clone_size: .
d_call: TRBD2
cdr3_length: 15
cdr3_aa: CASSLQLAGDNEQFF
cdr3_nt: TGTGCCAGCAGCTTACAACTAGCGGGGGACAATGAGCAGTTCTTC

j_call: TRBJ2-7
v_call: TRBV7-9
clone_size: .
d_call: .
cdr3_length: 14
cdr3_aa: CASSRAGGGYEQYF
cdr3_nt: TGTGCCAGCAGCCGGGCCGGAGGAGGCTACGAGCAGTACTTC

j_call: TRBJ2-3
v_call: TRBV6-4
clone_size: .
d_call: TRBD1
cdr3_length: 15
cdr3_aa: CASSVGTGGTDTQYF
cdr3_nt: TGTGCCAGCAGTGTGGGGACAGGGGGTACAGATACGCAGTATTTT

j_call: TRBJ2-3
v_call: TRBV12-5
clone_size: .
d_call: TRBD1
cdr3_length: 16
cdr3_aa: CASGARTGAYTDTQYF
cdr3_nt: TGTGCTAGTGGTGCCCGAACAGGGGCCTACACAGATACGCAGTATTTT

j_call: TRBJ1-3
v_call: TRBV24-1
clone_size: .
d_call: .
cdr3_length: 14
cdr3_aa: CATRESCSGNTIYF
cdr3_nt: TGTGCCACCAGAGAGTCGTGCTCTGGAAACACCATATATTTT

j_call: TRBJ2-3
v_call: TRBV9
clone_size: .
d_call: .
cdr3_length: 15
cdr3_aa: CASSLTGHSGDTQYF
cdr3_nt: TGTGCCAGCAGTCTAACGGGACATTCGGGAGATACGCAGTATTTT

j_call: TRBJ2-1
v_call: TRBV7-9
clone_size: .
d_call: TRBD1
cdr3_length: 14
cdr3_aa: CASSFPQGVYEQFF
cdr3_nt: TGTGCCAGCAGCTTTCCACAGGGGGTCTATGAGCAGTTCTTC

j_call: TRBJ2-7
v_call: TRBV19
clone_size: .
d_call: TRBD1
cdr3_length: 14
cdr3_aa: CASSSRDRAYEQYF
cdr3_nt: TGTGCCAGTAGTTCCCGGGACAGGGCCTACGAGCAGTACTTC

j_call: TRBJ1-1
v_call: TRBV18
clone_size: few
d_call: TRBD1
cdr3_length: 16
cdr3_aa: CASSPRTGGSNTEAFF
cdr3_nt: TGTGCCAGCTCACCACGGACAGGGGGAAGTAACACTGAAGCTTTCTTT

j_call: TRBJ2-1
v_call: TRBV6-5
clone_size: once
d_call: TRBD2
cdr3_length: 15
cdr3_aa: CASSYGTSGRNEQFF
cdr3_nt: TGTGCCAGCAGTTACGGCACTAGCGGGAGAAATGAGCAGTTCTTC

j_call: TRBJ1-2
v_call: TRBV6-6
clone_size: once
d_call: TRBD1
cdr3_length: 14
cdr3_aa: CASSYSGQSYGYTF
cdr3_nt: TGTGCCAGCAGTTACTCGGGACAGTCGTATGGCTACACCTTC

j_call: TRBJ1-2
v_call: TRBV10-3
clone_size: few
d_call: .
cdr3_length: 15
cdr3_aa: CAISESVGGNYGYTF
cdr3_nt: TGTGCCATCAGTGAGTCGGTGGGGGGTAACTATGGCTACACCTTC

j_call: TRBJ1-6
v_call: TRBV5-1
clone_size: .
d_call: TRBD1
cdr3_length: 15
cdr3_aa: CASSLSGQANSPLHF
cdr3_nt: TGCGCCAGCAGCTTGTCGGGACAGGCTAATTCACCCCTCCACTTT

j_call: TRBJ2-6
v_call: TRBV6-5
clone_size: .
d_call: TRBD1
cdr3_length: 15
cdr3_aa: CASSYRGHGANVLTF
cdr3_nt: TGTGCCAGCAGTTACAGGGGGCATGGGGCCAACGTCCTGACTTTC

j_call: TRBJ1-2
v_call: TRBV30
clone_size: .
d_call: TRBD1
cdr3_length: 15
cdr3_aa: CAFSPRDRGRYGYTF
cdr3_nt: TGTGCCTTCTCCCCCCGGGACAGGGGAAGATATGGCTACACCTTC

j_call: TRBJ2-4
v_call: TRBV5-5
clone_size: .
d_call: TRBD1
cdr3_length: 16
cdr3_aa: CASSSLGQGTRNIQYF
cdr3_nt: TGTGCCAGCAGCTCCCTGGGACAGGGGACGCGAAACATTCAGTACTTC

j_call: TRBJ2-1
v_call: TRBV28
clone_size: .
d_call: TRBD2
cdr3_length: 15
cdr3_aa: CASIWAGGPYNEQFF
cdr3_nt: TGTGCCAGCATCTGGGCGGGAGGGCCATACAATGAGCAGTTCTTC

j_call: TRBJ2-3
v_call: TRBV4-1
clone_size: .
d_call: .
cdr3_length: 20
cdr3_aa: CASSQDSGRVVARETDTQYF
cdr3_nt: TGCGCCAGCAGCCAAGATTCGGGTCGCGTGGTCGCCAGGGAAACAGATACGCAGTATTTT

j_call: TRBJ1-5
v_call: TRBV5-1
clone_size: once
d_call: TRBD1
cdr3_length: 16
cdr3_aa: CASTLPGQGGNQPQHF
cdr3_nt: TGCGCCAGCACTCTACCGGGACAGGGGGGCAATCAGCCCCAGCATTTT

j_call: TRBJ1-1
v_call: TRBV5-1
clone_size: .
d_call: .
cdr3_length: 13
cdr3_aa: CASSGAVNTEAFF
cdr3_nt: TGCGCCAGCAGCGGGGCAGTCAACACTGAAGCTTTCTTT

j_call: TRBJ2-4
v_call: TRBV18
clone_size: .
d_call: .
cdr3_length: 15
cdr3_aa: CASSPLPGAKNIQYF
cdr3_nt: TGTGCCAGCTCACCGTTGCCCGGAGCCAAAAACATTCAGTACTTC

j_call: TRBJ2-1
v_call: TRBV7-2
clone_size: .
d_call: .
cdr3_length: 17
cdr3_aa: CASSLGRGGDPYNEQFF
cdr3_nt: TGTGCCAGCAGCTTAGGGAGGGGGGGCGACCCCTACAATGAGCAGTTCTTC

j_call: TRBJ2-5
v_call: TRBV3-1/TRBV3-2
clone_size: .
d_call: .
cdr3_length: 17
cdr3_aa: CASSQPRRGTQQETQYF
cdr3_nt: TGTGCCAGCAGCCAGCCCCGCCGGGGAACCCAACAAGAGACCCAGTACTTC

j_call: TRBJ1-2
v_call: TRBV12-3/TRBV12-4
clone_size: .
d_call: TRBD1
cdr3_length: 13
cdr3_aa: CASSPTGVSGYTF
cdr3_nt: TGTGCCAGCAGTCCGACAGGGGTTTCTGGCTACACCTTC

j_call: TRBJ1-3
v_call: TRBV12-3/TRBV12-4
clone_size: .
d_call: .
cdr3_length: 13
cdr3_aa: CASSLVRGNTIYF
cdr3_nt: TGTGCCAGCAGTTTAGTGAGAGGAAACACCATATATTTT

j_call: TRBJ1-5
v_call: TRBV30
clone_size: once
d_call: .
cdr3_length: 13
cdr3_aa: CAWTPSLSQPQHF
cdr3_nt: TGTGCCTGGACCCCGAGCCTTAGTCAGCCCCAGCATTTT

j_call: TRBJ2-7
v_call: TRBV27
clone_size: .
d_call: TRBD2
cdr3_length: 15
cdr3_aa: CASKGGAGGTYEQYF
cdr3_nt: TGTGCCAGCAAGGGGGGAGCGGGAGGAACCTACGAGCAGTACTTC

j_call: TRBJ1-6
v_call: TRBV14
clone_size: .
d_call: .
cdr3_length: 12
cdr3_aa: CASSQGASPLHF
cdr3_nt: TGTGCCAGCAGCCAAGGAGCTTCACCCCTCCACTTT

j_call: TRBJ2-3
v_call: TRBV10-3
clone_size: once
d_call: .
cdr3_length: 12
cdr3_aa: CAIGDHTDTQYF
cdr3_nt: TGTGCCATCGGAGACCACACAGATACGCAGTATTTT